Listed below are T cell receptor beta chains from one sample, sequenced in a study of T cell responses to AZD1222 COVID-19 vaccine. Here immunoSEQ multiplex PCR was the method, and the copy in TCRdb shows in-frame clones only, minus some. The table shows about 59,000 clones, with roughly 89% occurring only once. Sequencing was performed on peripheral blood, taken 28 days after the second AZD1222 dose. These TCRs come from an adult who received the AZD1222 COVID-19 vaccine. Each CDR3 is given with its conserved first and last residue.

V gene,J gene,CDR3 protein
TRBV20-1,TRBJ1-4,CSASQGKLFF
TRBV25-1,TRBJ2-5,CASTRKGGVWGGETQYF
TRBV2,TRBJ1-5,CASSEGGRRSNQPQHF
TRBV2,TRBJ2-3,CASIPDRVPDTQYF
TRBV5-1,TRBJ2-5,CASSRDRLPSETQYF
TRBV6-5,TRBJ1-3,CAVTTVAGNTIYF
TRBV5-5,TRBJ2-3,CASRLAGALTDTQYF
TRBV30,TRBJ2-5,CAWTPPRAQETQYF
TRBV4-1,TRBJ1-4,CASSQGGVGEKLFF
TRBV7-2,TRBJ2-3,CASSLETGGLDTQYF